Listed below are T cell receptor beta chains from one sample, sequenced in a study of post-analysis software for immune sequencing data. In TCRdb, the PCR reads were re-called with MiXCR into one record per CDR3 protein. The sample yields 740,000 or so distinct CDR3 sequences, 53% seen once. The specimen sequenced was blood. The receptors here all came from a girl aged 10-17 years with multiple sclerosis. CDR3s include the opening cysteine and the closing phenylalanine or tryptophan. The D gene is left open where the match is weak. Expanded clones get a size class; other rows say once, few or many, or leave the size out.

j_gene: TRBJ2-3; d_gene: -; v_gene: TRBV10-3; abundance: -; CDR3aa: CAISESEISTDTQYF; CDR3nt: TGTGCCATCAGTGAGTCGGAAATCAGCACAGATACGCAGTATTTT
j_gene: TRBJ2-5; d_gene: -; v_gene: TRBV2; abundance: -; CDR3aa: CASGDMSETQYF; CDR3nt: TGTGCCAGCGGGGACATGTCAGAGACCCAGTACTTC
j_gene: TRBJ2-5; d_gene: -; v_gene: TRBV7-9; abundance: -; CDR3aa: CASSIIVETQYF; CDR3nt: TGTGCCAGCAGCATTATAGTCGAGACCCAGTACTTC
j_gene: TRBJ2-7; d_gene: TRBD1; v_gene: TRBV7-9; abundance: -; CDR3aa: CASSLTGASDYGQYF; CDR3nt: TGTGCCAGCAGCCTAACAGGGGCCTCCGATTACGGGCAGTACTTC
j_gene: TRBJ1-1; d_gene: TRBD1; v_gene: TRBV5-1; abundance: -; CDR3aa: CASSPPGQTTEAFF; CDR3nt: TGCGCCAGCAGCCCCCCGGGACAGACGACTGAAGCTTTCTTT
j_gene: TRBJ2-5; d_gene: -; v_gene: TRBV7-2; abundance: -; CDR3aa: CASSLTPDRETQYF; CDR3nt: TGTGCCAGCAGCTTAACCCCGGATCGAGAGACCCAGTACTTC
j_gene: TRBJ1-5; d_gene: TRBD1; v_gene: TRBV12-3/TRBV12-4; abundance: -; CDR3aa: CASRPGQQSNQPQHF; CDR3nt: TGTGCCAGCAGACCGGGACAGCAAAGCAATCAGCCCCAGCATTTT
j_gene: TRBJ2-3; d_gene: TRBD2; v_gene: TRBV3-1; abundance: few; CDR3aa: CASSRRLAGVDTQYF; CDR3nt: TGTGCCAGCAGTCGACGGCTAGCGGGGGTGGATACGCAGTATTTT
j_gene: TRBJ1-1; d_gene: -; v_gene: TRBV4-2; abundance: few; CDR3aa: CASSHETVDEAFF; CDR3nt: TGTGCCAGCAGCCATGAGACAGTAGATGAAGCTTTCTTT
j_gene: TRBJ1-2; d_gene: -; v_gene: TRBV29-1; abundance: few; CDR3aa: CSVEDLGVGSSYTF; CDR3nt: TGCAGCGTTGAAGATCTTGGTGTAGGCAGTTCCTACACCTTC
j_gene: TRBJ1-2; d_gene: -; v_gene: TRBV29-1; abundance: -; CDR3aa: CSVEERSGGYTF; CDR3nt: TGCAGCGTTGAAGAAAGGTCTGGGGGCTACACCTTC
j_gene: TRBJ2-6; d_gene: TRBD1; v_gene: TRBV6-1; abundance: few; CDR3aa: CASSARTGNSGANVLTF; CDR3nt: TGTGCCAGCAGCGCTCGGACAGGGAACTCTGGGGCCAACGTCCTGACTTTC
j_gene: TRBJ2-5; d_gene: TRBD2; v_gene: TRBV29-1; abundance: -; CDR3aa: CSVGTSGGAADTQYF; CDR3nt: TGCAGCGTCGGGACTAGCGGGGGGGCTGCAGATACGCAGTACTTC
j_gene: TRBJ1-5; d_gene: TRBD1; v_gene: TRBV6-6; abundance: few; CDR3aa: CASRTGGAGQPQHF; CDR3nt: TGTGCCAGCAGGACAGGGGGCGCGGGGCAGCCCCAGCATTTT
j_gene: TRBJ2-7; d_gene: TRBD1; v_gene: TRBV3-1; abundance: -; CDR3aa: CASSHTPGTGGYEQYF; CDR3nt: TGTGCCAGCAGCCATACACCCGGGACAGGGGGCTACGAGCAGTACTTC
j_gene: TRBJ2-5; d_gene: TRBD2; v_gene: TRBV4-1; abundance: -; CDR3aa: CASSQVGRGGKETQYF; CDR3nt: TGCGCCAGCAGCCAAGTCGGTCGGGGGGGCAAAGAGACCCAGTACTTC
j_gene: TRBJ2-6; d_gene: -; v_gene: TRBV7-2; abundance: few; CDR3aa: CATQQSGANVLTF; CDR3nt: TGTGCCACTCAACAGTCCGGGGCCAACGTCCTGACTTTC
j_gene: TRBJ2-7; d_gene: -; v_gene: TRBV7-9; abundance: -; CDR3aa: CASSSGVSPYEQYF; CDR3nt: TGTGCCAGCAGCTCGGGGGTTTCACCCTACGAGCAGTACTTC
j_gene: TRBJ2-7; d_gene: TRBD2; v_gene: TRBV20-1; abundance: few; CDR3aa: CSASPSGTYEQYF; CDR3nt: TGCAGTGCGAGTCCTAGCGGGACGTACGAGCAGTACTTC
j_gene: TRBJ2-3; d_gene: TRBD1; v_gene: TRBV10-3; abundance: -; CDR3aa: CAISESTGGATDTQYF; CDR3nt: TGTGCCATCAGTGAGTCGACAGGGGGGGCAACAGATACGCAGTATTTT
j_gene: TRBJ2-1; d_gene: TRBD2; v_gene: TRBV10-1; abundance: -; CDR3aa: CASSPSGEYNEQFF; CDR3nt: TGCGCCAGCAGTCCTAGCGGGGAGTACAATGAGCAGTTCTTC
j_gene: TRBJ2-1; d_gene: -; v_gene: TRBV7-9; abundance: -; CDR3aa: CASSLGQNTYNEQFF; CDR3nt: TGTGCCAGCAGCTTAGGACAGAACACCTACAATGAGCAGTTCTTC
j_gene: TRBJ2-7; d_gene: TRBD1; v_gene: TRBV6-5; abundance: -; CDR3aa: CASSQTGDSYEQYF; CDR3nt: TGTGCCAGCAGTCAGACAGGGGACTCCTACGAGCAGTACTTC
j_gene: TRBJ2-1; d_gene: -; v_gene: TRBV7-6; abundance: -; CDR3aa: CASSLKAGANEQFF; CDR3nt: TGTGCCAGCAGCTTAAAGGCAGGGGCCAATGAGCAGTTCTTC
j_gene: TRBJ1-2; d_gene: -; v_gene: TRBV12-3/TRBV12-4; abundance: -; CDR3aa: CASSLRFDYGYTF; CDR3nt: TGTGCCAGCAGTTTGAGGTTTGACTATGGCTACACCTTC
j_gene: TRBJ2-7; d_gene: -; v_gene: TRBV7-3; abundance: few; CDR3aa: CASSPQGGSYEQYF; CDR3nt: TGTGCCAGCAGCCCCCAGGGCGGGTCCTACGAGCAGTACTTC
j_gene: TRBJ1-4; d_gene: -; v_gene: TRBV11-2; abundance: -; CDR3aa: CASSSGGINEKLFF; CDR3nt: TGTGCCAGCAGCTCCGGGGGGATTAATGAAAAACTGTTTTTT
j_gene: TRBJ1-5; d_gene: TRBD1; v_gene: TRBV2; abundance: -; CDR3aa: CASRQGGTSYSNQPQHF; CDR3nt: TGTGCCAGCAGACAGGGGGGCACCTCGTATAGCAATCAGCCCCAGCATTTT
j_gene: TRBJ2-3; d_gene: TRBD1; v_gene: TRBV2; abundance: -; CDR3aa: CASTPMVTGNADTQYF; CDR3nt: TGTGCCAGCACCCCTATGGTGACAGGGAACGCAGATACGCAGTATTTT
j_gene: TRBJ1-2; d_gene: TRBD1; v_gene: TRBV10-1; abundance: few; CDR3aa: CASSESKDRRVGYTF; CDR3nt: TGCGCCAGCAGTGAGTCGAAGGACAGGCGGGTTGGCTACACCTTC
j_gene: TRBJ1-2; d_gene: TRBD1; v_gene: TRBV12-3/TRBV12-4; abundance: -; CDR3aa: CASSLGWAGGDTF; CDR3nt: TGTGCCAGCAGCCTTGGGTGGGCAGGGGGCGACACCTTC
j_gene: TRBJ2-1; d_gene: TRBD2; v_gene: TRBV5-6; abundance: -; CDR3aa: CASSEGLADSYNEQFF; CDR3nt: TGTGCCAGCAGCGAGGGACTAGCGGACTCCTACAATGAGCAGTTCTTC
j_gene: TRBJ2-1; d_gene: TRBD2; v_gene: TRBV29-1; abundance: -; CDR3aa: CSVARGLGINEQFF; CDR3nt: TGCAGCGTTGCGAGGGGACTAGGTATCAATGAGCAGTTCTTC
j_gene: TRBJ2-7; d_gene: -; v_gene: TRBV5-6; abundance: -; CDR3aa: CASSLIVGIEYF; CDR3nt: TGTGCCAGCAGCTTGATTGTGGGAATCGAGTACTTC
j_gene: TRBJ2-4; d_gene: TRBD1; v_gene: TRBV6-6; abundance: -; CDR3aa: CASITARDSPNIQYF; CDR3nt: TGTGCCAGCATCACAGCCCGGGACAGCCCCAACATTCAGTACTTC
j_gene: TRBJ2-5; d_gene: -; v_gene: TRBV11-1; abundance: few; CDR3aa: CASSPTARGETQYF; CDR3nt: TGTGCCAGCAGCCCCACGGCTAGGGGGGAGACCCAGTACTTC
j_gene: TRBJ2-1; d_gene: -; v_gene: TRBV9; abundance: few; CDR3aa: CASSAWQGEQFF; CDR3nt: TGTGCCAGCAGCGCCTGGCAGGGTGAGCAGTTCTTC
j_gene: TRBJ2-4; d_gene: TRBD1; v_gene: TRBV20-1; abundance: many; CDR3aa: CSAILPGQGLAKNIQYF; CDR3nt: TGCAGTGCAATTTTACCGGGACAGGGACTAGCCAAAAACATTCAGTACTTC
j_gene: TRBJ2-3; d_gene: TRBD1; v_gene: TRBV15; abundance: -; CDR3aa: CATSRAQGTGGEGTDTQYF; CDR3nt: TGTGCCACCAGCAGAGCCCAAGGGACAGGGGGCGAAGGCACAGATACGCAGTATTTT
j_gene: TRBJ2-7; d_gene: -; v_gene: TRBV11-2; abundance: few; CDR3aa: CAGQGQGRDEQYF; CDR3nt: TGTGCCGGTCAGGGGCAGGGGCGCGACGAGCAGTACTTC
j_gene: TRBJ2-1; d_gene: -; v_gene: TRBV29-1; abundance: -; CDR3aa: CSAARAGNEQFF; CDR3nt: TGCAGCGCCGCGAGGGCGGGGAATGAGCAGTTCTTC
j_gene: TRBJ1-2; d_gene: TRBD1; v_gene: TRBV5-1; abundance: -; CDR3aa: CASGFTGDPYGYTF; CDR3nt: TGCGCCAGCGGGTTCACAGGGGACCCTTATGGCTACACCTTC
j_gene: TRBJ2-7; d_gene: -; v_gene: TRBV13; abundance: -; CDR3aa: CASSLGRHDEQYF; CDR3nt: TGTGCCAGCAGCTTAGGCCGGCACGACGAGCAGTACTTC
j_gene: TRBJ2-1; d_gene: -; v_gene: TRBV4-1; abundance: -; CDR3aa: CASSQEGRGGTYNEQFF; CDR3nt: TGCGCCAGCAGCCAAGAAGGGAGAGGGGGAACCTACAATGAGCAGTTCTTC
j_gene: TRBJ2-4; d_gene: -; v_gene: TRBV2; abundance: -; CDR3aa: CASTVGGTGKNIQYF; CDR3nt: TGTGCCAGTACTGTAGGGGGTACTGGCAAAAACATTCAGTACTTC
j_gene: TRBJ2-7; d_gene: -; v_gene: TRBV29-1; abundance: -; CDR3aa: CSVDGGQAAYEQYF; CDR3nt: TGCAGCGTTGATGGCGGCCAGGCCGCCTACGAGCAGTACTTC
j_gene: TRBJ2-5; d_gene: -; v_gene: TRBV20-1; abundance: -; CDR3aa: CSAGGRLETQYF; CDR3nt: TGCAGTGCCGGGGGGCGTTTGGAGACCCAGTACTTC
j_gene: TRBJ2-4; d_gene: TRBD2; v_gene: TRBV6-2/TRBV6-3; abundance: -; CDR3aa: CASSYGAGVKNIQYF; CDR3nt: TGTGCCAGCAGTTACGGGGCGGGAGTCAAAAACATTCAGTACTTC
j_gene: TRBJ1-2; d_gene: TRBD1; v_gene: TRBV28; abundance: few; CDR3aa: CASSRREGAITNGYTF; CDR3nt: TGTGCCAGCAGTCGCCGAGAGGGGGCCATTACGAATGGCTACACCTTC
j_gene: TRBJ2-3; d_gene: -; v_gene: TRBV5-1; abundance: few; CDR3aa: CASSLAATSRWTDTQYF; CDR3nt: TGCGCCAGCAGCTTGGCTGCTACTAGCCGGTGGACAGATACGCAGTATTTT